The source of this T cell receptor beta chain is a study of control samples from healthy donors and cancer patients. The CDR3 has 15 amino acids. V was shortened by 3 bases and J by 3 bases, with 15 bases between the two germline ends. Germline CDR1 reads SGHDN; CDR2 reads FVKESK. Libraries were prepared by immunoSEQ multiplex PCR; TCRdb keeps only in-frame clonotypes and omits some of them. The sample has 35,000 to 45,000 clones; approximately 87% are singletons. Material: blood. The chain combines TRBV14 with TRBJ2-7; D might be TRBD2 (5 bases). The receptor was derived from a man aged 55-75 years in good health. The CDR3 sequence is CASSHGLPSGYEQYF. The CDR3 DNA sequence: TGTGCCAGCAGCCACGGACTCCCGTCTGGCTACGAGCAGTACTTC. The variable domain in full, with the rest retrieved from reference TRBV14 and TRBJ2-7, is EAGVTQFPSHSVIEKGQTVTLRCDPISGHDNLYWYRRVMGKEIKFLLHFVKESKQDESGMPNNRFLAERTGGTYSTLKVQPAELEDSGVYFCASSHGLPSGYEQYFGPGTRLTVT.